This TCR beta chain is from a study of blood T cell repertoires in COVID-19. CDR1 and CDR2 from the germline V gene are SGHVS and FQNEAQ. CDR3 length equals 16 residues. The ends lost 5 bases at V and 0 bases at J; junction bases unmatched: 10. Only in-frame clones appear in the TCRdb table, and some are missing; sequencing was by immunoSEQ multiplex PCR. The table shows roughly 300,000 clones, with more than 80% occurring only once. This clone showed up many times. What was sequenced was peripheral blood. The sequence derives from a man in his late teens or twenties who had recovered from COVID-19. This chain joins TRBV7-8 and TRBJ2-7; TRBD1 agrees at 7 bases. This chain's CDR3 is CASSTGQHRFSYEQYF. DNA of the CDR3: TGTGCCAGCAGCACGGGACAGCATAGATTCTCCTACGAGCAGTACTTC.